This paragraph reports one TCR beta chain. Its cognate antigen is unknown. This specimen comes from a study of OX40 agonist ivuxolimab in advanced cancers. The study, taken as a whole, reports: The antigen specificity of the peripheral T cells (those that were expanded) was not determined.

Germline V lookup: CDR1 SQVTM, CDR2 ANQGSEA. V gave up 6 bases and J gave up 6 bases; unmatched junction bases: 9. The CDR3 runs 13 residues. Assay: immunoSEQ multiplex PCR; the TCRdb copy retains only in-frame clones and omits some. The sample yields 65,000 to 85,000 clones, approximately 90% seen once. Patients were ineligible given autoimmune disease history or systemic immunosuppression. This sequence was found in an adult with an advanced solid tumor such as melanoma, head and neck, liver or kidney cancer. Sequenced material: CD4+ or CD8+ T cells sorted from blood, taken in a trial of the OX40 agonist ivuxolimab. The rearrangement links TRBV29-1 to TRBJ2-7; 9 nucleotides match TRBD1. The CDR3 DNA follows: TGCAGCGTGACTTCCGGGACAGGGAGCGAGCAGTACTTC. Translated: CSVTSGTGSEQYF.